A selection of T cell receptor beta chains follows, all from one sample in a study of T cells in Graves' hyperthyroidism and ophthalmopathy. TCRdb re-called the multiplex PCR reads through MiXCR, storing one row per CDR3 protein. The sample includes about 700,000 distinct CDR3 sequences, 40% to 55% seen only once; the top ten take 6.5% to 9%. The sample comprised peripheral blood or thyroid tissue (not recorded which). The origin of the receptors is an adult man with Graves' disease, either hyperthyroidism or ophthalmopathy (not recorded which). CDR3s leave out the opening cysteine and the closing phenylalanine or tryptophan. The order of the fields is CDR3 protein, V gene, clone size, CDR3 length, D gene. A D gene is named only where the DNA matches it firmly. The size of a clone is reported for some rows only, either as once, few or many, or as a class for expanded clones.

ASDPQGSSPLH	TRBV2	-	11	-
ASSLAGGTYGYT	TRBV7-8	-	12	-
ASSYYRGDETQY	TRBV6-5	-	12	TRBD1
SANEGLGAYEQY	TRBV20-1	few	12	-
ASRQSTDRGWGTQY	TRBV5-1	few	14	TRBD1
PSSLQGPNSPLH	TRBV7-9	-	12	TRBD1
ASSQRTGFGPQH	TRBV2	-	12	-
ASSRYPGQGQQPQH	TRBV7-8	-	14	TRBD1
ASRADRGSYEQY	TRBV9	-	12	TRBD1
ASSLATGRTEKLF	TRBV5-1	-	13	-
ATSQTPGAGMETQY	TRBV24-1	many	14	-
SARIAGSPRGYEQY	TRBV20-1	-	14	-
ATSRASSGANVLT	TRBV15	many	13	-
ASSYSAGVVNTIY	TRBV6-5	-	13	-
SVGYGTDSYEQY	TRBV29-1	-	12	TRBD1
SLEGTGNTIY	TRBV29-1	few	10	-
SANPGQGETQY	TRBV20-1	-	11	TRBD1
ASSSTTVRRGPNYGYT	TRBV7-9	-	16	-
SVGGGMNTGELF	TRBV29-1	once	12	TRBD2
SVDSSRGYYGYT	TRBV29-1	many	12	-
ASSRESTNEKLF	TRBV2	many	12	-
ASSLTSRQTEAF	TRBV7-9	-	12	-
ASTQDRRGGQPQH	TRBV2	many	13	TRBD1